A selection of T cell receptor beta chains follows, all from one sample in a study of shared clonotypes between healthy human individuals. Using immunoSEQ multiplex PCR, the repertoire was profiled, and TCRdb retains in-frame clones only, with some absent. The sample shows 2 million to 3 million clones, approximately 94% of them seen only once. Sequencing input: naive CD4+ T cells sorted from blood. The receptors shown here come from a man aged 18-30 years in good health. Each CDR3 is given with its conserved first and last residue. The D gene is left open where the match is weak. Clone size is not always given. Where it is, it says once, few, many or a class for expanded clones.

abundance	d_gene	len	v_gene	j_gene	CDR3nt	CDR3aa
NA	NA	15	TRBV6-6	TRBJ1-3	TGTGCCAGCAGTTACTCCCAAAGGGTCCGAAACACCATATATTTT	CASSYSQRVRNTIYF
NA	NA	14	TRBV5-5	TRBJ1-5	TGTGCCAGTAGTGGGTTAAGGGGCAATCAGCCCCAGCATTTT	CASSGLRGNQPQHF
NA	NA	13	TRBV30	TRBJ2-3	TGTGCCTGGAGTTGGGGGATCGACAATACGCAGTATTTT	CAWSWGIDNTQYF
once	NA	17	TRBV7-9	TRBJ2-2	TGTGCCAGCAGCCCAACATGGGGGTCGGGGAACACCGGGGAGCTGTTTTTT	CASSPTWGSGNTGELFF
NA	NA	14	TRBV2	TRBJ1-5	TGTGCCAGCAGTGAAGCGGGAAGCAATCAGCCCCAGCATTTT	CASSEAGSNQPQHF
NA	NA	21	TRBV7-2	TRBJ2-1	TGTGCCAGCAGCTTAGCCTCTCATCCCCGGACAGCAACACCGTTTTACAATGAGCAGTTCTTC	CASSLASHPRTATPFYNEQFF
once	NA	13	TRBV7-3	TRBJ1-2	TGTGCCAGCAGCTCAGACAGCACCTATGGCTACACCTTC	CASSSDSTYGYTF
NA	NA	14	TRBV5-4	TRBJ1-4	TGTGCCAGCAGCTTGGGGACACTCGGTGAAAAACTGTTTTTT	CASSLGTLGEKLFF
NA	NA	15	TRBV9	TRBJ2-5	TGTGCCAGCAGCGTAGAGGCCTCCGGCCTCGAGACCCAGTACTTC	CASSVEASGLETQYF
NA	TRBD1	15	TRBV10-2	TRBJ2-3	TGCGCCAGCACTCCGGGACAGGGAGGGACAGATACGCAGTATTTT	CASTPGQGGTDTQYF
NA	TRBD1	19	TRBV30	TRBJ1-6	TGTGCCTGGAGTCCTCCGGGACAGGGGGCCCAAGTCCCTAGTTCACCCCTCCACTTT	CAWSPPGQGAQVPSSPLHF
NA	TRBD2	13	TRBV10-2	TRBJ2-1	TGCGCCATCCTAGCGGGAGACAACAATGAGCAGTTCTTC	CAILAGDNNEQFF
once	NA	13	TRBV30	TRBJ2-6	TGTGCCTGGAGTGGCTCTGGGGCCAACGTCCTGACTTTC	CAWSGSGANVLTF
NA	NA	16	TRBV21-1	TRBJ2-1	TGTGCCAGCAGCAACCGGGGGGGGAAGTCCTACAATGAGCAGTTCTTC	CASSNRGGKSYNEQFF
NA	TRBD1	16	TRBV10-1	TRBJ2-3	TGCGCCAGCAGTGAGACGACAGGGGCCCGCACAGATACGCAGTATTTT	CASSETTGARTDTQYF
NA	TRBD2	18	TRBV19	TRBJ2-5	TGTGCCAGTAGTGTACGACTAGCGGGGGGGCCTTGGGAAGAGACCCAGTACTTC	CASSVRLAGGPWEETQYF
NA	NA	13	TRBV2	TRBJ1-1	TGTGCCAGCAGTGCCGCGGAGGACACTGAAGCTTTCTTT	CASSAAEDTEAFF
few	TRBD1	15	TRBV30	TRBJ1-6	TGTGCCTGGGCACCCAGGGACAGAGATAATTCACCCCTCCACTTT	CAWAPRDRDNSPLHF
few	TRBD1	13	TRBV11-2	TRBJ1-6	TGTGCCAGCAGCCAGGGACAGAATTCACCCCTCCACTTT	CASSQGQNSPLHF
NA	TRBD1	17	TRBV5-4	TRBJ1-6	TGTGCCAGCAGCTTTCAGGCATCAGGGACAGGCGGGTCACCCCTCCACTTT	CASSFQASGTGGSPLHF
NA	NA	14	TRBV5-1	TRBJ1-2	TGCGCCAGCACCATGACCGGGACAACCTATGGCTACACCTTC	CASTMTGTTYGYTF
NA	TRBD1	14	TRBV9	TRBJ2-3	TGTGCCAGCAGCTCCCACAGGGGGTCAGATACGCAGTATTTT	CASSSHRGSDTQYF
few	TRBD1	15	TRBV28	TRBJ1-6	TGTGCCAGCAGTAGGGGGCGTGAAGGTGAATCACCCCTCCACTTT	CASSRGREGESPLHF
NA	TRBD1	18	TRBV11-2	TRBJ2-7	TGTGCCAGCAGCTCTTTTGGACAGGGGGCCCTAATATTCTACGAGCAGTACTTC	CASSSFGQGALIFYEQYF
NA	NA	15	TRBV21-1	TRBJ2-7	TGTGCCAGCAGCAAAGCGGTTGGAGGGTTTGACGAGCAGTACTTC	CASSKAVGGFDEQYF
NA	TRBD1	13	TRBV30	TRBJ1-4	TGTGCCTGGATGGGACAGGTCAATGAAAAACTGTTTTTT	CAWMGQVNEKLFF
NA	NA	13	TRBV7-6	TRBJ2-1	TGTGCCAGCAGCTTAGTTGGGGGTGATGGGCAGTTCTTC	CASSLVGGDGQFF
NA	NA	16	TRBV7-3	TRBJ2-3	TGTGCCAGCAGCGACCCCGAGGCGGGTAGCACAGATACGCAGTATTTT	CASSDPEAGSTDTQYF
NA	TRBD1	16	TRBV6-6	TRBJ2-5	TGTGCCAGCAGACCATCCAGGACAGGGGGCGTGGAGACCCAGTACTTC	CASRPSRTGGVETQYF
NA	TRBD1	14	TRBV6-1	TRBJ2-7	TGTGCCAGCAGTGCCGGGACAGGGCTACGCGAGCAGTACTTC	CASSAGTGLREQYF
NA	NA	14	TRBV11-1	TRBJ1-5	TGTGCCAGCAGCTTAGCAGGGAGCAATCAGCCCCAGCATTTT	CASSLAGSNQPQHF
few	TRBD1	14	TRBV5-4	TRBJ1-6	TGTGCCAGCAGCATACAGGGGAACAATTCACCCCTCCACTTT	CASSIQGNNSPLHF
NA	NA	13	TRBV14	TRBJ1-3	TGTGCCAGCAGCCAAAACACCCGAAACACCATATATTTT	CASSQNTRNTIYF
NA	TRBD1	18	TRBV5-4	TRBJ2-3	TGTGCCAGCAGCTTATTAAGCGGGGAACAGGGGGCAACAGATACGCAGTATTTT	CASSLLSGEQGATDTQYF
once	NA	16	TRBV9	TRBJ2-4	TGTGCCAGCAGCGTAGATACCGAGAGGCCCCTAAACATTCAGTACTTC	CASSVDTERPLNIQYF
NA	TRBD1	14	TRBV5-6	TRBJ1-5	TGTGCCAGCAGCTCGACAGGGTTTTATCAGCCCCAGCATTTT	CASSSTGFYQPQHF
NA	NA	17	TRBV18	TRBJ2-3	TGTGCCAGCTCGCAGCGGTTGATGGGGTCTAGCACAGATACGCAGTATTTT	CASSQRLMGSSTDTQYF
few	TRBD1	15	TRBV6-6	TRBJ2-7	TGTGCCAGCAGTTACTCGGGGACAGGGGGCTACGAGCAGTACTTC	CASSYSGTGGYEQYF
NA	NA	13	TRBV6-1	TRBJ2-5	TGTGCCAGCAGGACCGCAGGCGCAGAGACCCAGTACTTC	CASRTAGAETQYF
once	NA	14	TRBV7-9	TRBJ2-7	TGTGCCAGCAGCTTGGGACAAGAGGGCTACGAGCAGTACTTC	CASSLGQEGYEQYF
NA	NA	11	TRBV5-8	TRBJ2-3	TGTGCCAGCAGCTTGGAAGATACGCAGTATTTT	CASSLEDTQYF
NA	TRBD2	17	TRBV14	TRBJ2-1	TGTGCCAGCAGCCGACCTCCGGAGCGGGGGTTCACCAATGAGCAGTTCTTC	CASSRPPERGFTNEQFF
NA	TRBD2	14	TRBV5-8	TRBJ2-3	TGTGCCCAGGCGCGGGGGGAAAACACAGATACGCAGTATTTT	CAQARGENTDTQYF